This T cell receptor beta chain was observed in a study of regulatory T cells in long-lasting Graves disease. Study results and caveats: Comparison showed that persistent patients shared more public clonotypes (2,741) than new patients (about 970). Authors noted too few samples as a limitation. When disease was persistent, TRBV28, TRBJ1-2 and TRBJ2-5 were the favored segments.

Sample time point: persistent/refractory GD, antithyroid drugs over 5 years with positive TRAb. PBMCs provided the RNA from which the TCR library was made. Assembly of TCR beta libraries relied on iRepertoire HTBI primers together with Arm-PCR of CDR3 regions. Per the original data handling: Identified segments across samples numbered under 80 TRBV and approximately 13 TRBJ. Via MiXCR, TCRdb re-called the multiplex PCR reads, giving one row per CDR3 protein. The V and J calls come from TCRdb's annotation, not from the publication. The table shows hundreds of thousands of distinct CDR3 sequences, with less than 25% occurring only once. On this clonotype itself: Its matching antigen is unknown.

Germline loops: CDR1 MNHGY, CDR2 SVAAGI. The CDR3 loop spans 16 amino acids. V was clipped by 3 bases and J by 5 bases; unmatched bases: 10. The origin of this receptor is a female donor with Graves disease. Sample: peripheral blood mononuclear cells (PBMCs), taken when the disease was refractory, from a patient treated with antithyroid drugs. The chain combines TRBV6-9 with TRBJ2-1; 7 nucleotides agree with TRBD1. CDR3 in DNA: TGTGCCAGCAGTTACGGGTCGCAGGGGGTCGACAATGAGCAGTTCTTC. Its translation: CASSYGSQGVDNEQFF.